The rows below give T cell receptor beta chains drawn from one sample of a study of blood T cell repertoires in COVID-19. The protocol was immunoSEQ multiplex PCR, while the TCRdb copy is restricted to in-frame clones and leaves out a portion. There are more than 70,000 clones in the sample; approximately 90% occur only once, and 4.5% to 5.5% lies in the top ten. Sequencing input: peripheral blood. These receptors came from a woman in her late teens or twenties with acute or convalescent COVID-19. Each CDR3 is given with its conserved first and last residue. A D gene is named only where the DNA matches it firmly. Rows may omit the clone size; those that give it use once, few, many or a size class.

clone size	V gene	D gene	J gene	CDR3 DNA	CDR3 protein
NA	TRBV4-3	NA	TRBJ1-2	TGCGCCAGCAGCCAAGCCCTCGGGGGTGAGAATGGCTACACCTTC	CASSQALGGENGYTF
NA	TRBV3-1/TRBV3-2	TRBD2	TRBJ2-7	TGTGCCAGCAGCCCAGGTGGTAGCGGGGCCTACGAGCAGTACTTC	CASSPGGSGAYEQYF
NA	TRBV9	NA	TRBJ1-2	TGTGCCAGCAGCGTCGAAGCAGGGCCTTATGGCTACACCTTC	CASSVEAGPYGYTF
once	TRBV6-2/TRBV6-3	TRBD1	TRBJ2-7	TGTGCCAGCAGTCATAGAATAAGGGACAGTAACTCCTACGAGCAGTACTTC	CASSHRIRDSNSYEQYF
NA	TRBV3-1/TRBV3-2	TRBD1	TRBJ2-3	TGTGCCAGCAGCCAGGATATTGACAGGGGATTGACAGATACGCAGTATTTT	CASSQDIDRGLTDTQYF
NA	TRBV30	TRBD2	TRBJ2-5	TGTGCCTGGAGTCCTACCTCCGGACTAGCGGGAGGGCCCTTCCAAGAGACCCAGTACTTC	CAWSPTSGLAGGPFQETQYF
NA	TRBV6-5	NA	TRBJ1-1	TGTGCCAGCACCCAGGACAGCGCAGGCACTGAAGCTTTCTTT	CASTQDSAGTEAFF
once	TRBV6-6	TRBD1	TRBJ1-5	TGTGCCAGCAGCAAGACAGGGTCGGATCAGCCCCAGCATTTT	CASSKTGSDQPQHF
NA	TRBV10-3	TRBD2	TRBJ2-1	TGTGCCATCAGTGAGTCAGCTAGCGGGAGGACCTACAATGAGCAGTTCTTC	CAISESASGRTYNEQFF
once	TRBV7-2	NA	TRBJ2-2	TGTGCCAGCAGCCCCACGGGACTCAACACCGGGGAGCTGTTTTTT	CASSPTGLNTGELFF
NA	TRBV28	NA	TRBJ1-2	TGTGCCAGCAGTTTACCGGGATCTAACTATGGCTACACCTTC	CASSLPGSNYGYTF
NA	TRBV7-2	TRBD1	TRBJ2-1	TGTGCCAGCAGCAACCGGGACAGAGGCAGCAATGAGCAGTTCTTC	CASSNRDRGSNEQFF
NA	TRBV6-2/TRBV6-3	TRBD1	TRBJ2-1	TGTGCCAGCAGTTACCAACCCGAGACAGGGGCGTCCTACAATGAGCAGTTCTTC	CASSYQPETGASYNEQFF
NA	TRBV6-5	TRBD1	TRBJ1-6	TGTGCCAGCAGGGCCAGGGGGCAGAATAATTCACCCCTCCACTTT	CASRARGQNNSPLHF
NA	TRBV30	TRBD2	TRBJ2-5	TGTGCCTGGAGTAGGCTAGCGGGGGGGCAAGAGACCCAGTACTTC	CAWSRLAGGQETQYF
once	TRBV6-5	NA	TRBJ2-1	TGTGCCAGCAGGTATCCGGGGTTAGATGAGCAGTTCTTC	CASRYPGLDEQFF
NA	TRBV5-1	TRBD2	TRBJ2-1	TGCGCCAGCAGCTTGGTAGGTCGGGGCCTGCGAAGGGAGGGTGAGCAGTTCTTC	CASSLVGRGLRREGEQFF
NA	TRBV3-1/TRBV3-2	TRBD1	TRBJ2-2	TGTGCCAGCAGCCAAGTCGGGACAGGGAAAACCGGGGAGCTGTTTTTT	CASSQVGTGKTGELFF
NA	TRBV6-1	NA	TRBJ1-1	TGTGCCAGCAGTGAAGGGTGGGGCAGCTCCTTGAACACTGAAGCTTTCTTT	CASSEGWGSSLNTEAFF
NA	TRBV28	NA	TRBJ1-2	TGTGCCAGCAGTCGGCCCCCAGGGGGCTACACCTTC	CASSRPPGGYTF
once	TRBV19	NA	TRBJ1-5	TGTGCCAGTAGTATGGAGACGGCCGGTCAGCCCCAGCATTTT	CASSMETAGQPQHF
NA	TRBV4-3	TRBD1	TRBJ2-4	TGCGCCAGCAGCCAAGGGACAGGGTTAATTGACAAAAACATTCAGTACTTC	CASSQGTGLIDKNIQYF
NA	TRBV9	NA	TRBJ1-4	TGTGCCAGCAGCAGGTTGTGGGCTGGGACTAATGAAAAACTGTTTTTT	CASSRLWAGTNEKLFF
NA	TRBV11-2	TRBD1	TRBJ2-3	TGTGCCAGCAGCTTAGAGCAGGGGGTGAGGGCAGATACGCAGTATTTT	CASSLEQGVRADTQYF
NA	TRBV7-6	NA	TRBJ2-2	TGTGCCAGCAGCTTAGGGGCAGGGCGCACCGGGGAGCTGTTTTTT	CASSLGAGRTGELFF
NA	TRBV2	NA	TRBJ1-5	TGTGCCAGTCTAGAATCTCAGGGCCACCCCCTCCAGCCCCAGCATTTT	CASLESQGHPLQPQHF
NA	TRBV6-5	TRBD1	TRBJ2-2	TGTGCCAGCAGGGTAGGGGGCTACACCGGGGAGCTGTTTTTT	CASRVGGYTGELFF
NA	TRBV12-3/TRBV12-4	NA	TRBJ2-1	TGTGCCAGCAGTTTTGGCAGGGGACAGTTCTTC	CASSFGRGQFF
once	TRBV2	TRBD2	TRBJ2-1	TGTGCCAGCAGAAGTAGCGGGAGGGGTAATGTTGAGCAGTTCTTC	CASRSSGRGNVEQFF
NA	TRBV3-1/TRBV3-2	TRBD1	TRBJ2-5	TGTGCCAGCAGCCAGGGAGGGACAGGGGTGATGAAGACCCAGTACTTC	CASSQGGTGVMKTQYF
NA	TRBV4-1	TRBD2	TRBJ2-1	TGCGCCAGCAGCCAAGATCGGGAGGGCCGTGAGCAGTTCTTC	CASSQDREGREQFF
NA	TRBV3-1/TRBV3-2	NA	TRBJ1-1	TGTGCCAGCAGCCGAACGGACAGGAACACTGAAGCTTTCTTT	CASSRTDRNTEAFF
NA	TRBV30	NA	TRBJ1-2	TGTGCCTGGAGTGAAGGGGGGGTTGTTGGCTACACCTTC	CAWSEGGVVGYTF
NA	TRBV11-1	TRBD1	TRBJ1-1	TGTGCCAGCAGCTTAGGGACCGGGACAGTCACTGAAGCTTTCTTT	CASSLGTGTVTEAFF
NA	TRBV20-1	TRBD2	TRBJ2-1	TGCAGTGCTAGTGGCGAGGCTAGCGGGGATCGGAATGAGCAGTTCTTC	CSASGEASGDRNEQFF
NA	TRBV11-2	NA	TRBJ1-5	TGTGCCAGCAGCTTCAGCCCAGGAGGGCCCCAGCATTTT	CASSFSPGGPQHF
NA	TRBV5-5	TRBD1	TRBJ1-6	TGTGCCAGCAGCCATGACAGGGGTAATTCACCCCTCCACTTT	CASSHDRGNSPLHF
NA	TRBV19	NA	TRBJ2-3	TGTGCCAGTAGTATCTCTAGCGGCACAGATACGCAGTATTTT	CASSISSGTDTQYF
few	TRBV18	NA	TRBJ2-2	TGTGCCAGCTCACCGAGGCAACAGGGTGGAGGCGGGGAGCTGTTTTTT	CASSPRQQGGGGELFF
NA	TRBV5-1	TRBD2	TRBJ2-5	TGCGCCAGCAGCTTAGGACTAGCGGGAGGGCCCATCGGAGAGACCCAGTACTTC	CASSLGLAGGPIGETQYF
NA	TRBV30	TRBD2	TRBJ2-3	TGTGCCTGGGCGGGACTAGGCACAGATACGCAGTATTTT	CAWAGLGTDTQYF
once	TRBV13	NA	TRBJ2-3	TGTGCCAGCAGCTTACGACTAGACCCCACAGATACGCAGTATTTT	CASSLRLDPTDTQYF
NA	TRBV5-6	TRBD1	TRBJ1-5	TGTGCCCTCAGGGGGCCTACGGATAGCAGCAATCAGCCCCAGCATTTT	CALRGPTDSSNQPQHF
NA	TRBV6-1	NA	TRBJ1-2	TGTGCCAGCAGTGAAGTGGCGGCCCGCTATGGCTACACCTTC	CASSEVAARYGYTF
NA	TRBV9	TRBD2	TRBJ2-1	TGTGCCAGCAGCGTAGGTACCGGTGGAATGGCGGGGGGGTTCGATGAGCAGTTCTTC	CASSVGTGGMAGGFDEQFF
once	TRBV11-2	NA	TRBJ1-3	TGTGCCAGCAGCTTAGGAGCTTCTGGAAACACCATATATTTT	CASSLGASGNTIYF
NA	TRBV5-5	NA	TRBJ2-5	TGTGCCAGCAGCCCACCACTAGTAGCCGGGGAGACCCAGTACTTC	CASSPPLVAGETQYF
NA	TRBV30	NA	TRBJ1-3	TGTGCCTGGGGCCCCTCAGGGTCGGGCTTAGGAAACACCATATATTTT	CAWGPSGSGLGNTIYF
NA	TRBV7-9	TRBD2	TRBJ2-3	TGTGCCAGCAGCTTACTAGCGGGGGTCACAGATACGCAGTATTTT	CASSLLAGVTDTQYF
few	TRBV2	NA	TRBJ1-2	TGTGCCAGCAGTGGTTTAGACAGTATTGGCTACACCTTC	CASSGLDSIGYTF
few	TRBV2	NA	TRBJ2-7	TGTGCCAGCACTGGAGCCTACGAGCAGTACTTC	CASTGAYEQYF
NA	TRBV28	TRBD1	TRBJ1-5	TGTGCCAGCAGTCCCCGGACAGGGGGCACTCAGCCCCAGCATTTT	CASSPRTGGTQPQHF
NA	TRBV5-6	NA	TRBJ2-2	TGTGCCAGCAGCTCCTATGGGCAGAACACCGGGGAGCTGTTTTTT	CASSSYGQNTGELFF
NA	TRBV11-2	TRBD1	TRBJ1-1	TGTGCCAGCAGCTCTCCTTTGTGGGACAGGGGACCCACTGAAGCTTTCTTT	CASSSPLWDRGPTEAFF
NA	TRBV7-8	NA	TRBJ2-1	TGTGCCAGCAGCTTAGACAGGGGGGGCTACAATGAGCAGTTCTTC	CASSLDRGGYNEQFF
NA	TRBV6-1	NA	TRBJ2-3	TGTGCCAGCAGTGAAGGAGTAGGAGACACAGATACGCAGTATTTT	CASSEGVGDTDTQYF
once	TRBV25-1	NA	TRBJ1-1	TGTGCCAGCAGTTCGAAAACGGCCGGCAGGGGAGTAACTTTCTTT	CASSSKTAGRGVTFF
few	TRBV12-3/TRBV12-4	NA	TRBJ2-3	TGTGCCAGCAGCTGGAGGCAGTCAGATACGCAGTATTTT	CASSWRQSDTQYF
NA	TRBV30	TRBD2	TRBJ2-3	TGTGCCTGGAGTGTAGCGGGGGGTCCCCCTAGCACAGATACGCAGTATTTT	CAWSVAGGPPSTDTQYF